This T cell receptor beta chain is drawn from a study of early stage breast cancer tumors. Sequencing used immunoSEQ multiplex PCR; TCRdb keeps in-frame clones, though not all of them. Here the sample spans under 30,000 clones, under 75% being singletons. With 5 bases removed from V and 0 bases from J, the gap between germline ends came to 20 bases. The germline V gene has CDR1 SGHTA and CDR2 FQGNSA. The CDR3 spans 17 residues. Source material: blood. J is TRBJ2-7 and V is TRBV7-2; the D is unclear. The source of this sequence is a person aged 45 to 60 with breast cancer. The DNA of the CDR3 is TGTGCCAGCAGCCTCCTCCCCTCTCATATAAGCTCCTACGAGCAGTACTTC. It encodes CASSLLPSHISSYEQYF.